The present TCR beta chain was sequenced within a study of CD8 T cells in ankylosing spondylitis. V lost 4 bases to trimming and J lost 5 bases; unmatched junction nucleotides: 7. The germline V gene has CDR1 SQVTM and CDR2 ANQGSEA. This CDR3 spans 13 amino acids. Study results and limitations: As reported, disease-linked clones showed significant enrichment in matched ankylosing spondylitis synovial fluid. Ankylosing spondylitis blood seemed to carry a telltale TCR beta motif made of eight highly homologous variants.

This clonotype was seen a handful of times. What it binds is unknown. The TCR beta libraries were generated through quantitative 5'-RACE incorporating molecular barcodes. TCRdb processed the 5' RACE reads anew with MiXCR; each CDR3 protein has one entry. The table records roughly 100,000 distinct CDR3 sequences, under 30% of them present only once. Sequences were obtained from synovial fluid, either unsorted or a sorted T cell fraction (not recorded which). The chain employs TRBV29-1 and TRBJ2-5, with 7 nucleotides matching TRBD1. The clonotype originates from a male donor with ankylosing spondylitis. The DNA for the CDR3 is TGCAGCGTTGGACAGTCCAGGGGGGAGACCCAGTACTTC. Amino acids: CSVGQSRGETQYF.